This TCR beta chain was sequenced during a study of regulatory T cells in long-lasting Graves disease. V lost 4 bases to trimming and J lost 8 bases; unmatched junction nucleotides: 6. CDR3 length equals 13 residues. The V gene's germline CDR1 is MDHEN and CDR2 SYDVKM. Time point reported: newly diagnosed GD, antithyroid drugs for less than 3 months. Making the TCR library involved RNA that had been extracted from PBMCs. Investigators prepared the TCR beta libraries by applying iRepertoire HTBI primers and Arm-PCR of CDR3 regions. MiXCR, run by TCRdb on the multiplex PCR reads, gives a single entry per CDR3 protein. This table holds 500,000 to 700,000 distinct CDR3 sequences, 16% found once. The same sample was also studied in work on T cells in Graves' hyperthyroidism and ophthalmopathy.

This clonotype originated in a woman aged 25-40 years with Graves disease. This specimen was peripheral blood mononuclear cells (PBMCs), taken at new diagnosis, from a patient treated with antithyroid drugs. This chain uses TRBV28 with TRBJ1-2; 8 bases map to TRBD1. The CDR3 sequence is CASSSYDRGGYTF. The CDR3 region has the DNA TGTGCCAGCAGTTCCTACGACAGGGGAGGCTACACCTTC.